This T cell receptor (beta chain) is from a study of OX40 agonist ivuxolimab in advanced cancers. Study as a whole: Earlier anti-PD-1, anti-PD-L1 or anti-CTLA-4 therapy was permitted; over 35% had received some. Study-wide points: Certain nonresponding patients likewise had low normalized T-cell clonal expansion. Circulating CD4+ and CD8+ T cells showed clonal expansion by week 6 at 0.1 to 3.0 mg/kg. Expanded clones were, on average, more numerous in CD8+ T cells than in CD4+.

Some clones are missing from TCRdb's copy, which holds only in-frame ones; the method was immunoSEQ multiplex PCR. The sample has 65,000 to 80,000 clones; around 87% are singletons. The length of the CDR3 is 13 residues. Looked up from germline, CDR1 is SNHLY and CDR2 is FYNNEI. V was clipped by 6 bases and J by 2 bases; unmatched bases: 4. About this clone: Its antigen is currently unknown.

This sequence originates from an adult with an advanced solid tumor such as melanoma, head and neck, liver or kidney cancer. The sample consisted of CD4+ or CD8+ T cells sorted from blood, taken in a trial of the OX40 agonist ivuxolimab. The chain employs TRBV2 and TRBJ2-7, with TRBD1 matching over 7 bases. Here the CDR3 DNA reads TGTGCCAGCAGAGGGACAGCTACCTACGAGCAGTACTTC. This translates into CASRGTATYEQYF.